This TCR beta chain was obtained from a study of shared clonotypes between healthy human individuals. Study-wide background: For every donor, three CD4 naive, three CD4 memory, two CD8 naive and one CD8 memory plates were used.

Assay runs were performed at deep level. Method: immunoSEQ multiplex PCR; TCRdb's copy keeps in-frame clones and lacks some. This table has 1,400,000 or so clones, approximately 98.5% appearing once. Study results and limitations: Naive subsets usually exceeded memory subsets in estimated richness.

Concerning this clone itself: Its antigen is still unknown.

Trimming removed 2 bases at V and 3 bases at J, with 12 bases between. The germline gives CDR1 LNHDA, CDR2 SQIVND (reference sequence). The CDR3 is made up of 15 amino acids. Sequenced input: naive CD4+ T cells sorted from blood. Regarding subset: CD45RA+ positively selected. V gene TRBV19 combines with J gene TRBJ2-3, with D possibly matching TRBD2 (6 bases). This TCR derives from a young man in good health. Written as DNA, the CDR3 is TGTGCCAGTAGTATATGGGGGGAGCCAACAGATACGCAGTATTTT. This encodes CASSIWGEPTDTQYF.